This T cell receptor beta chain was found in a study of T cells after yellow fever vaccination. Study background: When fractions had low cell numbers, they were prepared with SMART-Seq v4 Ultra Low Input. Study results and caveats: Sorted repertoires could include abundant contaminating clonotypes from bulk cells. A secondary response was less intense yet reached its peak sooner, at day 5 versus 15.

Universal primer sites and UMIs were introduced during 5'RACE template-switching synthesis of TCR cDNA. TCRdb called the 5' RACE reads again in MiXCR, with one record for every CDR3 protein. The profile shows a few hundred thousand distinct CDR3 sequences, around 8.1% of them singletons. With regard to this clonotype: Its antigen remains unidentified.

Germline trimming cut 0 bases from V and 2 bases from J; bases unmatched to any gene: 7. The CDR3 runs 16 residues. Germline V gene lookup returns CDR1 MNHEY and CDR2 SVGAGI. The chain employs TRBV6-5 and TRBJ2-7; 7 bases are a match to TRBD1. This specimen consisted of PBMCs, obtained about 41 days after the first yellow fever vaccination. This sequence was found in a man aged 18 to 30 who received the YFV17D yellow fever vaccine. The CDR3: CASSYSDRMGPYEQYF. The CDR3 DNA sequence: TGTGCCAGCAGTTACTCGGACAGGATGGGCCCCTACGAGCAGTACTTC.